One TCR beta chain is described in this entry. Its antigen is still unknown. The entirety of the isolated RNA underwent reverse transcription, so expressed TCRB transcripts were sequenced. TCRdb's copy holds only in-frame clones and misses some; the assay was immunoSEQ multiplex PCR. The sample lists 120,000 or so clones, around a sixth occurring once. The data originate from a study of beta chain features in type 1 diabetes. Study-wide findings and caveats: TCRB CDR3 length was moderately but significantly reduced in all four CD4+ subsets of Type 1 diabetes patients.

The sequence was obtained from a man younger than 35 with type 1 diabetes. Sequences were obtained from central memory CD4+ T cells from blood.

CDR3 protein: CAWSAFRTGGTEAFF. In nucleotides, the CDR3 is TGTGCCTGGAGTGCCTTTAGGACAGGGGGCACTGAAGCTTTCTTT. This sequence joins TRBV30 and TRBJ1-1; 10 bases agree with TRBD1. Germline CDR1 is GTSNPN and CDR2 is SVGIG (reference sequence). Trimming at V came to 1 base and at J to 4 bases, leaving 6 bases not matched to a gene. The CDR3 runs 15 residues.